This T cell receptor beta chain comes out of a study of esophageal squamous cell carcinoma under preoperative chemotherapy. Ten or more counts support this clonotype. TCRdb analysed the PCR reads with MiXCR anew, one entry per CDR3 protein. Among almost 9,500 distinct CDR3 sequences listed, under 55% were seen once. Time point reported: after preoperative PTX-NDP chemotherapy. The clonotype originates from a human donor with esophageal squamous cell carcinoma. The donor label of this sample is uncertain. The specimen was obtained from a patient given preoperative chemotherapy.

The chain's CDR3 is CASSPGGLVNEQFF. As DNA, the CDR3 is TGTGCCAGCAGTCCCGGGGGACTAGTCAATGAGCAGTTCTTC. The V gene is TRBV12-3 or TRBV12-4, the J gene TRBJ2-1; 8 nucleotides match TRBD2. The CDR3 covers 14 residues. Trimming removed 5 bases from V and 6 bases from J; junction bases left unmatched: 6.